This entry is about one TCR beta chain. Seattle researchers signed up patients amid active infection and tracked them longitudinally. These data belong to a study of blood T cell repertoires in COVID-19. Turning to the study itself: Acute and convalescent COVID-19 samples came from the United States, Italy and Spain. In each case, the material was cDNA or gDNA derived from T cells, B-cell-depleted T cells, or PBMCs.

Methods used by the authors: Counts of nucleated cells, estimated from reference gene primer amplification, were obtained. TCRdb's copy holds only in-frame clones and misses some; the assay was immunoSEQ multiplex PCR. Clonal size and the V and J genes are those of that table, whereas D and trimming came from the DNA. The table shows some 310,000 clones, with roughly 90% occurring only once. Per germline, CDR1 SGHTA and CDR2 FQGNSA. The CDR3 has 15 residues. Germline trimming cut 5 bases from V and 4 bases from J; bases unmatched to any gene: 8. What was sequenced was peripheral blood. This TCR came from a woman aged 25-40 years with COVID-19, enrolled during active disease. The chain is built from TRBV7-2 and TRBJ1-5, with TRBD1 matching 7 bases. DNA of the CDR3: TGTGCCAGCAGCCAGGGGGTATCTGCGAATCAGCCCCAGCATTTT. Translating gives CASSQGVSANQPQHF.